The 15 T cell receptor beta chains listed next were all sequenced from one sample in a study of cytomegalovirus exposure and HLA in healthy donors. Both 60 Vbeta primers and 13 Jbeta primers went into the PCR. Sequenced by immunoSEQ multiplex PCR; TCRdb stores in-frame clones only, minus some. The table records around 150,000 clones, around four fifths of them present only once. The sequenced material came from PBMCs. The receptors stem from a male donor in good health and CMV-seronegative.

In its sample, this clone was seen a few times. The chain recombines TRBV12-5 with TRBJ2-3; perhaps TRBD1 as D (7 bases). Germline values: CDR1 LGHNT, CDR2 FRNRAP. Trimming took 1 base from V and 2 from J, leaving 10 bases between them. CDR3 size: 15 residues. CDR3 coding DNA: TGTGCTAGTGGTTTGGGCGGGACAGACACAGATACGCAGTATTTT. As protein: CASGLGGTDTDTQYF.

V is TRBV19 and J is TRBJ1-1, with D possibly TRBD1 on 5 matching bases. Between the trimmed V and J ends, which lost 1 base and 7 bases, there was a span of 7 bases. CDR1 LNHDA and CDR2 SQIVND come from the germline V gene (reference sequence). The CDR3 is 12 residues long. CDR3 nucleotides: TGTGCCAGTAGTATAGTGGGGCTTGAAGCTTTCTTT. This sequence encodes CASSIVGLEAFF.

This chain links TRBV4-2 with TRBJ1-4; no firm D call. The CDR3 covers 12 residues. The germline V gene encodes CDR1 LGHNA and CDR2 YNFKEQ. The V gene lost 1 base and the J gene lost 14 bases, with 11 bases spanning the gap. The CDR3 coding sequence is TGTGCCAGCAGCCAAGGAGGGCCGGGGCTGTTTTTT. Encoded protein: CASSQGGPGLFF.

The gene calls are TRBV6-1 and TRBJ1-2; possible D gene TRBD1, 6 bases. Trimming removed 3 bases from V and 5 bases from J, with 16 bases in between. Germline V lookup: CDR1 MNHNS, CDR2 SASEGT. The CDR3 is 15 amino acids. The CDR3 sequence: CASSDPPDSEYGYTF. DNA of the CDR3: TGTGCCAGCAGTGACCCACCGGACAGTGAATATGGCTACACCTTC.

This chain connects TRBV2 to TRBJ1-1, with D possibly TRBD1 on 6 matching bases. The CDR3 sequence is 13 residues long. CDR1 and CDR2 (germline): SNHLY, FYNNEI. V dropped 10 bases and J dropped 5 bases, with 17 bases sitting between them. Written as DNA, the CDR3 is TGTGCCACCGCGACAGGAGAAAGAACTGAAGCTTTCTTT. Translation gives CATATGERTEAFF.

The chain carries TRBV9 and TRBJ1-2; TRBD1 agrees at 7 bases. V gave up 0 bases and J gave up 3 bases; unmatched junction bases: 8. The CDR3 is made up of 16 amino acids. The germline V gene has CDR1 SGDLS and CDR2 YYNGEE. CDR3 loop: CASSVEGAVGDYGYTF. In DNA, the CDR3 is TGTGCCAGCAGCGTAGAGGGGGCTGTTGGGGACTATGGCTACACCTTC.

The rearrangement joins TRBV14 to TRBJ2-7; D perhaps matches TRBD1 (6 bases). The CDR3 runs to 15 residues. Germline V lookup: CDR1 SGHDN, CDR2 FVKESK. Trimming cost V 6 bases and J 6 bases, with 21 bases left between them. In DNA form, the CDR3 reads TGTGCCAGCAGTCACAGACAGGTATCGCCGCCCGAGCAGTACTTC. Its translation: CASSHRQVSPPEQYF.

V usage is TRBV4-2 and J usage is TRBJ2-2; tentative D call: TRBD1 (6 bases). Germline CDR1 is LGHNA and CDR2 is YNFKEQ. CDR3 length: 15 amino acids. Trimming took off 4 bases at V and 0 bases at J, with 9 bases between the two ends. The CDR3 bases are TGTGCCAGCAGCCCGGGACAAACGAACACCGGGGAGCTGTTTTTT. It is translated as CASSPGQTNTGELFF.

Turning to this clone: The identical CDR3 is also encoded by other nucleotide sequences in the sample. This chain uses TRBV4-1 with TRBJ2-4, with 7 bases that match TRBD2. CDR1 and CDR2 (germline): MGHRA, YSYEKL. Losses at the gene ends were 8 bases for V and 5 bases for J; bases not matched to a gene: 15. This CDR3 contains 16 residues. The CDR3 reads CASGSGTKDFENIQYF. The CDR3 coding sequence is TGCGCCAGCGGTTCCGGGACTAAGGATTTTGAAAACATTCAGTACTTC.

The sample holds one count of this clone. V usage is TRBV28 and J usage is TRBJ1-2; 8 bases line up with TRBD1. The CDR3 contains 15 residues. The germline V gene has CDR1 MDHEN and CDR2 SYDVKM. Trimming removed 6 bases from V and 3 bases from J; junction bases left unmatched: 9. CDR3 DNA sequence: TGTGCCAGCAGACCCCCCCAGGGGGCTTACTATGGCTACACCTTC. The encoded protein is CASRPPQGAYYGYTF.

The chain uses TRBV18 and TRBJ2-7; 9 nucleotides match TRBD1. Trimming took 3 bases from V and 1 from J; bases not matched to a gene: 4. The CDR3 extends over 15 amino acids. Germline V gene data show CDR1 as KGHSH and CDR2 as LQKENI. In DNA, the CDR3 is TGTGCCAGCTCACCCGGGACAGGGCGTTCCTACGAGCAGTACTTC. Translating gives CASSPGTGRSYEQYF.

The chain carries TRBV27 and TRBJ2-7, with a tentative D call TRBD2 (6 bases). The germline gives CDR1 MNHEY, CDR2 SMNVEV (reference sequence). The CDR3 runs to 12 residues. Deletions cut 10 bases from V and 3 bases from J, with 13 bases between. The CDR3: CATGTAYYEQYF. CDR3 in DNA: TGTGCCACTGGGACTGCCTACTACGAGCAGTACTTC.

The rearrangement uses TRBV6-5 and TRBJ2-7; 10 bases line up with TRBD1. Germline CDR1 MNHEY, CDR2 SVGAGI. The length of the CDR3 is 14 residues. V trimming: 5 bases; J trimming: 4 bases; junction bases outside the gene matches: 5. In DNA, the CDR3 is TGTGCCAGCAGTCCCGACAGGGGGCTTTACGAGCAGTACTTC. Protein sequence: CASSPDRGLYEQYF.

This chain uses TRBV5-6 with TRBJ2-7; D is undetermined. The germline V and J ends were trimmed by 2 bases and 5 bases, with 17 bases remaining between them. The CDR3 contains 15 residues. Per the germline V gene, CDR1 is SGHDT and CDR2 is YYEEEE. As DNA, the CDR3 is TGTGCCAGCAGCTTTTATGGTGGAGAATGGGACGAGCAGTACTTC. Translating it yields CASSFYGGEWDEQYF.

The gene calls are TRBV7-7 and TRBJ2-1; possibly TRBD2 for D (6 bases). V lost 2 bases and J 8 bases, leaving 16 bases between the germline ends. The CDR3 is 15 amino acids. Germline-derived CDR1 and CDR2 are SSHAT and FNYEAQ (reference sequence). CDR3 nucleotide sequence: TGTGCCAGCAGCTTACACGGGAGTAAGTTGGATGAGCAGTTCTTC. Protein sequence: CASSLHGSKLDEQFF.